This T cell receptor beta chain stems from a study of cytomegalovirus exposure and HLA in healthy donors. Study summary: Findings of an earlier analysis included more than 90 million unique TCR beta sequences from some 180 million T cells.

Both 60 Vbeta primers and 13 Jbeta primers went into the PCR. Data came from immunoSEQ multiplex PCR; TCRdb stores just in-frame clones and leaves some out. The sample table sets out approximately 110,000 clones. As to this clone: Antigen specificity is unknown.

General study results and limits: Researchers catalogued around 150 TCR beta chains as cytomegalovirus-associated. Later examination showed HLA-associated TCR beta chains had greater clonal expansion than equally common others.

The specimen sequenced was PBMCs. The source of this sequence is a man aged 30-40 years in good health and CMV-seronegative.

The CDR3 nucleotides are TGTGCCAGCAGCCTGGGACTAGCGGGAGTAGTTGCAGATACGCAGTATTTT. This sequence encodes CASSLGLAGVVADTQYF. The chain employs TRBV5-4 and TRBJ2-3, with TRBD2 matching 14 bases. V gave up 4 bases and J gave up 4 bases; unmatched junction bases: 8. This CDR3 contains 17 residues. CDR1 SGHNT and CDR2 YYREEE come from the germline V gene (reference sequence).